This T cell receptor (beta chain) appears in the sequencing data of a study of control samples from healthy donors and cancer patients. From germline, CDR1 is SGHDT and CDR2 YYEEEE. J lost 3 bases, V lost 5 bases, and 6 bases had no gene match. The CDR3 covers 15 residues. Clones were read by immunoSEQ multiplex PCR, and TCRdb kept only the in-frame ones, dropping some. The profile shows roughly 100,000 clones, 80% to 90% of them singletons. The sequencing input was blood. The V and J genes are TRBV5-6 and TRBJ2-4; TRBD2 aligns across 9 bases. This clonotype was obtained from a woman aged 50 to 60 in good health. CDR3 coding DNA: TGTGCCAGCAGGCAGGAGCGGGGGGTCAAAAACATTCAGTACTTC. Its protein product is CASRQERGVKNIQYF.